The 17 T cell receptor beta chains given below trace back to one sample, sequenced in a study of blood T cell repertoires in COVID-19. Profiled with immunoSEQ multiplex PCR; TCRdb holds only in-frame clones, not every one. Here the sample spans 300,000 to 350,000 clones, 90% being singletons. The sequenced sample consisted of PBMCs or T cells enriched from blood (not recorded which). The source is a woman in her 30s who had been exposed to COVID-19.

The sample holds one count of this clone. This chain links TRBV27 with TRBJ1-1; 7 bases are a match to TRBD1. CDR3 size: 13 residues. Germline V CDR1 and CDR2: MNHEY, SMNVEV (reference sequence). The V gene end was trimmed by 6 bases and the J gene end by 4 bases; junction bases not matched to a gene: 5. The CDR3 DNA reads as TGTGCCAGCAGGTTCGACAGGGTCACTGAAGCTTTCTTT. This translates into CASRFDRVTEAFF.

The chain has TRBV2 and TRBJ2-5; a weak D match, TRBD1 (6 bases). Trimming removed 7 bases at V and 5 bases at J, with 26 bases between. The CDR3 is 17 residues long. Per germline, CDR1 SNHLY and CDR2 FYNNEI. The CDR3 nucleotides read TGTGCCAGCACCTCTCTGACCCGGGACACCCTAAAGGAGACCCAGTACTTC. As protein: CASTSLTRDTLKETQYF.

This chain uses TRBV3-1 (or the pseudogene TRBV3-2) with TRBJ1-3; no definite D call. Germline V lookup: CDR1 LGHDT, CDR2 YNNKEL (reference sequence). The CDR3 is 16 residues long. Between the trimmed V and J ends, which lost 1 base and 0 bases, there was a span of 10 bases. The CDR3 is CASSQVCAISGNTIYF. CDR3 sequence (DNA): TGTGCCAGCAGCCAAGTGTGCGCGATCTCTGGAAACACCATATATTTT.

The chain couples TRBV20-1 to TRBJ2-5, with TRBD2 matching over 11 bases. The CDR3 runs 14 residues. Trimming cost V 3 bases and J 0 bases; bases outside gene matches: 0. Per germline, CDR1 DFQATT and CDR2 SNEGSKA (reference sequence). CDR3 nucleotides: TGCAGTGCTAGTAGCGGGGGGGACCAAGAGACCCAGTACTTC. Amino acid sequence: CSASSGGDQETQYF.

The chain couples TRBV27 to TRBJ2-1; a weak D match, TRBD2 (5 bases). V lost 10 bases to trimming and J lost 0 bases, with 13 bases between them. This CDR3 region has 14 residues. Germline V gene sequence: CDR1 MNHEY, CDR2 SMNVEV (reference sequence). In DNA, the CDR3 is TGTGCCACGGCGGGCCGAAACTCCTACAATGAGCAGTTCTTC. The encoded protein is CATAGRNSYNEQFF.

CDR3 in amino acids: CASSPQTTPRQRNTGELFF. In DNA, the CDR3 is TGTGCCAGCAGCCCCCAGACTACCCCGAGGCAGCGAAACACCGGGGAGCTGTTTTTT. This chain joins TRBV7-2 and TRBJ2-2, with D possibly matching TRBD2 (5 bases). The CDR3 is 19 amino acids. The V end was cut by 5 bases, the J end by 2 bases, with 24 bases between. CDR1 and CDR2 from the germline V gene are SGHTA and FQGNSA.

The rearrangement links TRBV10-3 to TRBJ1-6, with D maybe TRBD1 (6 bases). Germline V gives CDR1 ENHRY, CDR2 SYGVKD. The CDR3 has 14 amino acids. Trimming took 6 bases from V and 8 from J, leaving 14 bases between them. The CDR3 DNA is TGTGCCATCAGCGTCCGGACAGTGGATTCACCCCTCCACTTT. Translation: CAISVRTVDSPLHF.

This chain connects TRBV5-1 to TRBJ1-1, with D maybe TRBD1 (5 bases). Germline V gene sequence: CDR1 SGHRS, CDR2 YFSETQ. The CDR3 consists of 17 residues. V was shortened by 1 base and J by 3 bases, with 19 bases between the two germline ends. The CDR3 region is CASSLNRMTPGDTEAFF. CDR3 bases: TGCGCCAGCAGCTTGAATAGAATGACCCCGGGGGACACTGAAGCTTTCTTT.

The chain carries TRBV5-6 and TRBJ2-5, with D perhaps matching TRBD1 (5 bases). CDR1 SGHDT and CDR2 YYEEEE come from the germline V gene. V was pared by 4 bases and J by 0 bases, with 13 bases between. CDR3 size: 15 residues. CDR3 DNA: TGTGCCAGCAGCGGCGCCGACAGCCACCAAGAGACCCAGTACTTC. Translated: CASSGADSHQETQYF.

The chain recombines TRBV21-1 with TRBJ2-1; TRBD2 is taken as the D call from the table, unchecked against the DNA. TRBV21-1 is a documented pseudogene. CDR3 length equals 11 residues. This CDR3 is CASKGDTEQFF. In nucleotides, the CDR3 is TGTGCCAGCAAGGGAGATACTGAGCAGTTCTTC.

This clone appeared a single time. The V call is TRBV19, the J call TRBJ1-5, with D perhaps TRBD1 (5 bases). V was shortened by 5 bases and J by 1 base, with 18 bases between the two germline ends. This CDR3 has 17 residues. Germline loops: CDR1 LNHDA, CDR2 SQIVND (reference sequence). The CDR3 region is CASSESGLRPSNQPQHF. The CDR3 DNA reads as TGTGCCAGTAGTGAATCAGGGTTGAGACCGAGCAATCAGCCCCAGCATTTT.

The rearrangement joins TRBV6-5 to TRBJ1-6; 7 bases fit TRBD1. V was pared by 6 bases and J by 4 bases, with 6 bases of the junction left unmatched. Germline V gene lookup returns CDR1 MNHEY and CDR2 SVGAGI. The CDR3 totals 15 residues. DNA of the CDR3: TGTGCCAGCAGGTTCGGGACAGTTTATAATTCACCCCTCCACTTT. It is translated as CASRFGTVYNSPLHF.

The genes are TRBV4-2 and TRBJ1-5; a possible D gene is TRBD1 (5 bases). The CDR3 length is 15 residues. The V and J ends lost 0 bases and 2 bases respectively, with 8 bases between them. CDR1 is LGHNA, CDR2 YNFKEQ, per germline. The CDR3 region is CASSQDLGRNQPQHF. DNA of the CDR3: TGTGCCAGCAGCCAAGATCTGGGGCGCAATCAGCCCCAGCATTTT.

The J gene is TRBJ1-1, the V gene TRBV2; TRBD1 might be the D (5 bases). The CDR3 totals 15 residues. Trimming removed 1 base from V and 4 bases from J, with 13 bases in between. Germline values: CDR1 SNHLY, CDR2 FYNNEI. The CDR3 bases are TGTGCCAGCAGTGAAGGGCGGGGACCGGGCACTGAAGCTTTCTTT. It encodes CASSEGRGPGTEAFF.

This clone has a handful of counts. This rearrangement joins TRBV19 to TRBJ2-7, with 9 bases aligning to TRBD1. V gave up 5 bases and J gave up 3 bases; unmatched junction bases: 2. CDR3 length: 13 amino acids. Germline V gene data show CDR1 as LNHDA and CDR2 as SQIVND (reference sequence). The CDR3: CASSGDRVYEQYF. The DNA of the CDR3 is TGTGCCAGTAGTGGGGACAGGGTCTACGAGCAGTACTTC.

This chain uses TRBV25-1 with TRBJ1-2; tentative D call: TRBD1 (5 bases). V was clipped by 4 bases and J by 3 bases, with 15 bases between them. CDR1 MGHDK and CDR2 SYGVNS come from the germline V gene. CDR3 length equals 15 residues. CDR3 sequence (DNA): TGTGCCAGCAGTGCCTCCCTCGGACACGACTATGGCTACACCTTC. It yields the protein CASSASLGHDYGYTF.

The chain links TRBV28 to TRBJ1-2, with D maybe TRBD1 (6 bases). Germline V gene data show CDR1 as MDHEN and CDR2 as SYDVKM. CDR3 length: 15 amino acids. V dropped 6 bases and J dropped 4 bases, with 18 bases sitting between them. CDR3 loop: CASRRSGGGSYGYTF. CDR3 DNA: TGTGCCAGCAGACGTTCGGGGGGCGGGAGCTATGGCTACACCTTC.